The next 26 T cell receptor beta chains were all read from a single sample in a study of CD8 T cell repertoires and HIV-1 epitope variants. TCRdb's table, derived via immunoSEQ multiplex PCR, lists solely in-frame clones and lacks some. This table holds approximately 2,600 clones, 55% to 75% found once. What these receptors recognize is not known. The specimen was cultured CD8+ T cells derived from PBMCs. These receptors originate from a male donor with HIV.

The genes are TRBV7-9 and TRBJ2-1, with TRBD2 as a possible D gene (5 bases). Germline-derived CDR1 and CDR2 are SEHNR and FQNEAQ (reference sequence). The CDR3 length is 12 residues. V dropped 5 bases and J dropped 9 bases, with 11 bases sitting between them. CDR3 sequence reads: CASSRSGFEQFF. The CDR3 DNA is TGTGCCAGCAGCCGCTCGGGGTTTGAGCAGTTCTTC.

This clone occurred a few times. The rearrangement joins TRBV28 to TRBJ1-2; D is possibly TRBD1 (5 bases). Looked up from germline, CDR1 is MDHEN and CDR2 is SYDVKM. The CDR3 contains 16 residues. V lost 5 bases and J lost 1, with 17 bases in between. The CDR3 DNA reads as TGTGCCAGCAGTCTGGACCCGACAGATTTTAACTATGGCTACACCTTC. Encoded protein: CASSLDPTDFNYGYTF.

A few counts support this clone. This chain links TRBV7-9 with TRBJ2-2; D not resolved. The germline V gene encodes CDR1 SEHNR and CDR2 FQNEAQ (reference sequence). The CDR3 spans 14 residues. Trimming stripped 3 bases from V and 1 base from J, with 6 bases between. DNA for the CDR3: TGTGCCAGCAGCTTTCGCGGGAACACCGGGGAGCTGTTTTTT. Translating gives CASSFRGNTGELFF.

The rearrangement uses TRBV5-6 and TRBJ1-2; 7 nucleotides match TRBD1. Germline CDR1 reads SGHDT; CDR2 reads YYEEEE. V shed 3 bases and J 4 bases; nucleotides not matched to a gene: 9. The CDR3 runs to 15 residues. In nucleotides, the CDR3 is TGTGCCAGCAGCTGGGAAGACAGGGTTTTCTATGGCTACACCTTC. This codes for CASSWEDRVFYGYTF.

This chain links TRBV18 with TRBJ2-1; 8 bases agree with TRBD2. V gave up 4 bases and J gave up 5 bases; unmatched junction bases: 7. The germline V gene has CDR1 KGHSH and CDR2 LQKENI. The CDR3 is 15 residues long. This chain's CDR3 is CASSLTSGVNNEQFF. In DNA form, the CDR3 reads TGTGCCAGCTCACTTACTAGCGGTGTCAACAATGAGCAGTTCTTC.

This clone was seen only a few times. The chain has TRBV7-8 and TRBJ2-1, with 9 bases matching TRBD2. The V gene end was trimmed by 4 bases and the J gene end by 5 bases; junction bases not matched to a gene: 12. The CDR3 contains 17 residues. Germline V gene lookup returns CDR1 SGHVS and CDR2 FQNEAQ. The CDR3 nucleotides read TGTGCCAGCAGCTCTAGCTTCTGGACTAGCGTAAACAATGAGCAGTTCTTC. Translation: CASSSSFWTSVNNEQFF.

The genes are TRBV6-5 and TRBJ2-3; D call uncertain. The length of the CDR3 is 15 residues. Germline loops: CDR1 MNHEY, CDR2 SVGAGI. Trimming pared 2 bases from V and 6 bases from J, leaving 15 bases between. CDR3 in amino acids: CASSYRRQLGDTQYF. As DNA, the CDR3 is TGTGCCAGCAGTTACCGTCGTCAGTTGGGGGATACGCAGTATTTT.

V gene TRBV2 combines with J gene TRBJ2-5; TRBD2 matches 10 bases. The V and J ends lost 7 bases and 5 bases, in that order; junction bases with no gene match: 16. The CDR3 totals 17 residues. Germline CDR1 and CDR2: SNHLY and FYNNEI. CDR3 residues: CASKGSFSGRHGETQYF. CDR3 DNA sequence: TGTGCCAGCAAGGGGAGCTTTAGCGGGAGGCATGGGGAGACCCAGTACTTC.

The chain links TRBV11-2 to TRBJ2-5, with D possibly matching TRBD2 (5 bases). CDR1 is SGHAT and CDR2 is FQNNGV in the germline V gene. This CDR3 spans 14 amino acids. Trimming took off 4 bases at V and 2 bases at J, with 11 bases between the two ends. CDR3 nucleotides: TGTGCCAGCAGCTACGGACGGACTCAAGAGACCCAGTACTTC. Translating gives CASSYGRTQETQYF.

The chain links TRBV27 to TRBJ1-1; D not certain. Trimming removed 2 bases at V and 2 bases at J, with 6 bases between. The CDR3 contains 13 residues. Germline lookup yields CDR1 MNHEY and CDR2 SMNVEV (reference sequence). CDR3 coding DNA: TGTGCCAGCAGTTTAGGACCAAACACTGAAGCTTTCTTT. It is translated as CASSLGPNTEAFF.

This clone is labeled large. The chain combines TRBV28 with TRBJ2-5; tentatively, D is TRBD2 (6 bases). Germline values: CDR1 MDHEN, CDR2 SYDVKM. The CDR3 runs to 14 residues. V was shortened by 4 bases and J by 4 bases, with 13 bases between the two germline ends. The CDR3: CASSSPLGGETQYF. For the CDR3, the DNA is TGTGCCAGCAGTTCACCCCTGGGGGGAGAGACCCAGTACTTC.

A single count supports this clone. This chain connects TRBV27 to TRBJ2-3, with 9 bases fitting TRBD2. Per the germline V gene, CDR1 is MNHEY and CDR2 is SMNVEV (reference sequence). The V gene end was trimmed by 5 bases and the J gene end by 1 base; junction bases not matched to a gene: 1. The CDR3 is 14 amino acids. CDR3 residues: CASSASGGTDTQYF. The DNA of the CDR3 is TGTGCCAGCAGTGCTAGCGGGGGCACAGATACGCAGTATTTT.

Within the sample, this clone is medium-sized. V is TRBV6-1 and J is TRBJ2-7; 9 positions agree with TRBD1. Germline loops: CDR1 MNHNS, CDR2 SASEGT. The CDR3 is 14 amino acids. V lost 6 bases, J lost 0 bases, and 3 bases stayed unmatched. CDR3 amino acids: CASRQGASSYEQYF. The CDR3 DNA reads TGTGCCAGCAGACAGGGGGCTTCCTCCTACGAGCAGTACTTC.

This chain links TRBV6-4 with TRBJ1-5, with 12 bases fitting TRBD1. This CDR3 has 15 residues. V was clipped by 5 bases and J by 5 bases; unmatched bases: 4. Germline CDR1 MRHNA, CDR2 SNTAGT. Written as DNA, the CDR3 is TGTGCCAGCAGTCACGGGACAGGGGGCGATCAGCCCCAGCATTTT. It encodes CASSHGTGGDQPQHF.

The gene calls are TRBV7-9 and TRBJ1-2, with D perhaps TRBD1 (5 bases). V was shortened by 5 bases and J by 6 bases, with 19 bases between the two germline ends. This CDR3 spans 15 amino acids. The germline V gene has CDR1 SEHNR and CDR2 FQNEAQ (reference sequence). The DNA of the CDR3 is TGTGCCAGCAGCGTAGGGACTGAGCACCCTAATGGCTACACCTTC. Protein product: CASSVGTEHPNGYTF.

The chain employs TRBV6-6 and TRBJ1-1; D ambiguous. Germline assignment: CDR1 MNHNY and CDR2 SVGAGI (reference sequence). The CDR3 sequence is 13 residues long. V was shortened by 5 bases and J by 0 bases, with 7 bases between the two germline ends. The chain's CDR3 is CASSPGLNTEAFF. The CDR3 nucleotides read TGTGCCAGCAGTCCGGGGTTGAACACTGAAGCTTTCTTT.

The J gene is TRBJ2-7, the V gene TRBV6-5; TRBD1 matches 7 bases. CDR1 is MNHEY and CDR2 is SVGAGI in the germline V gene. The trim removed 6 bases at V and 7 bases at J, leaving 9 bases unmatched. CDR3 length equals 13 residues. DNA for the CDR3: TGTGCCAGCAGACCCGACCAGGGGGAAGAGCAGTACTTC. It specifies CASRPDQGEEQYF.

The chain links TRBV29-1 to TRBJ1-2, with 7 bases matching TRBD1. Germline V gene sequence: CDR1 SQVTM, CDR2 ANQGSEA. CDR3 length: 15 residues. V was pared by 0 bases and J by 4 bases, with 8 bases of the junction left unmatched. CDR3 coding DNA: TGCAGCGTTGAAGATTCAGCAGGGGGAAGCTATGGCTACACCTTC. Translation: CSVEDSAGGSYGYTF.

The V and J genes are TRBV2 and TRBJ1-5; maybe TRBD1 (5 bases). Germline lookup yields CDR1 SNHLY and CDR2 FYNNEI. The CDR3 consists of 14 residues. Trimming removed 4 bases from V and 4 bases from J, with 11 bases in between. CDR3 in amino acids: CASSGGRVNQPQHF. In DNA, the CDR3 is TGTGCCAGCAGTGGGGGACGGGTTAATCAGCCCCAGCATTTT.

This clone qualifies as large. V is TRBV25-1 and J is TRBJ2-2, with 7 bases that match TRBD1. J gave up 4 bases and V 3 bases, and 2 bases lay outside the gene matches. The CDR3 is 14 amino acids. The germline V gene has CDR1 MGHDK and CDR2 SYGVNS. The CDR3 DNA reads as TGTGCCAGCAGTGACGGGACAGCCACCGGGGAGCTGTTTTTT. Protein product: CASSDGTATGELFF. The full variable domain, in which reference TRBV25-1 and TRBJ2-2 provide the parts outside the CDR3, is EADIYQTPRYLVIGTGKKITLECSQTMGHDKMYWYQQDPGMELHLIHYSYGVNSTEKGDLSSESTVSRIRTEHFPLTLESARPSHTSQYLCASSDGTATGELFFGEGSRLTVL.

V gene TRBV5-5 combines with J gene TRBJ1-2, with 9 positions matching TRBD1. J gave up 7 bases and V 7 bases, and 17 bases lay outside the gene matches. Per germline, CDR1 SGHKS and CDR2 YYEKEE (reference sequence). The CDR3 has 16 residues. In DNA, the CDR3 is TGTGCCAGCGGCACCGTAGGACAGGGGTTCAATGGTGGCTACACCTTC. Its protein product is CASGTVGQGFNGGYTF.

The CDR3 protein is CASSLRALYEQYF. The CDR3 nucleotides read TGTGCCAGCAGTTTACGGGCCCTCTACGAGCAGTACTTC. V usage is TRBV27 and J usage is TRBJ2-7; D remains unclear. The CDR3 is 13 residues long. V was pared by 2 bases and J by 3 bases, with 8 bases between. Germline loops: CDR1 MNHEY, CDR2 SMNVEV (reference sequence).

The chain employs TRBV7-9 and TRBJ2-7, with D perhaps TRBD1 (6 bases). Per germline, CDR1 SEHNR and CDR2 FQNEAQ (reference sequence). Trimming took 5 bases from V and 7 from J, leaving 21 bases between them. The CDR3 sequence is 15 residues long. CDR3 sequence: CASSQTLVGAEEQYF. The CDR3 DNA is TGTGCCAGCAGCCAGACTTTGGTGGGGGCAGAAGAGCAGTACTTC.

The rearrangement uses TRBV28 and TRBJ1-1; a possible D gene is TRBD1 (6 bases). Trimming removed 3 bases at V and 14 bases at J, with 16 bases between. Germline V gene sequence: CDR1 MDHEN, CDR2 SYDVKM. The CDR3 sequence is 12 residues long. The CDR3 nucleotides are TGTGCCAGCAGTTTTCGGAGGACGGGGGGCTTCTTT. The encoded protein is CASSFRRTGGFF. The entire variable domain, with the rest obtained from reference TRBV28 and TRBJ1-1, is as follows: DVKVTQSSRYLVKRTGEKVFLECVQDMDHENMFWYRQDPGLGLRLIYFSYDVKMKEKGDIPEGYSVSREKKERFSLILESASTNQTSMYLCASSFRRTGGFFGQGTRLTVV.

The chain uses TRBV27 and TRBJ1-4; D ambiguous. With 6 bases removed from V and 4 bases from J, the gap between germline ends came to 12 bases. From germline, CDR1 is MNHEY and CDR2 SMNVEV (reference sequence). The CDR3 extends over 14 amino acids. The CDR3 protein is CASRSSGFNEKLFF. In nucleotides, the CDR3 is TGTGCCAGCAGATCCTCGGGGTTTAATGAAAAACTGTTTTTT.

The CDR3 is CASSLVSRGLNEQFF. The CDR3 coding sequence is TGTGCCAGCAGCTTAGTAAGCAGGGGGCTTAATGAGCAGTTCTTC. The chain joins TRBV7-9 to TRBJ2-1; 8 nucleotides line up with TRBD1. Unmatched junction bases numbered 6, after V lost 1 base and J lost 7 bases. The CDR3 totals 15 residues. CDR1 is SEHNR and CDR2 is FQNEAQ in the germline V gene (reference sequence).